The clone carrying this T cell receptor beta chain has just a few counts. Its antigen is not known. The data were produced by immunoSEQ multiplex PCR, yet TCRdb's version contains in-frame clones alone and is incomplete. The sample includes about 78,000 clones, about nine tenths of them seen just once. This entry is derived from a study of T cell responses to AZD1222 COVID-19 vaccine. Study-level information: Timing groups of about 4 and about 12 weeks for second doses were pooled.

Study findings and constraints: Nearly half of unique spike-specific TCRs reportedly avoided B.1.351 and B.1.1.7 mutated regions. Spike-wide coverage was observed for vaccine-associated CD4 TCRs, with dominant responses at 160-218 and 743-854.

This CDR3 comprises 14 residues. Deletions cut 4 bases from V and 0 bases from J, with 10 bases between. From germline, CDR1 is SGHDT and CDR2 YYEEEE. The source material was peripheral blood, sampled on day 0 of AZD1222 vaccination. The chain joins TRBV5-6 to TRBJ1-2, with D possibly matching TRBD1 (6 bases). This receptor was taken from an adult in good health. The CDR3 protein is CASSPTGSNYGYTF. Written as DNA, the CDR3 is TGTGCCAGCAGCCCGACAGGCTCTAACTATGGCTACACCTTC.